Included here is one T cell receptor (beta chain) sequence, with context. The antigen remains undetermined. The protocol was immunoSEQ multiplex PCR, while the TCRdb copy is restricted to in-frame clones and leaves out a portion. Here the sample spans fewer than 200,000 clones, roughly nine tenths being singletons. This sample was taken from a study of T cell responses to AZD1222 COVID-19 vaccine. Overall study findings and caveats: The breadth and depth of Spike-specific TCRs increased once two AZD1222 doses had been given. AZD1222 recipients seropositive at baseline numbered only six or seven.

The germline V gene encodes CDR1 LGHNA and CDR2 YNFKEQ. Trimming removed 0 bases from V and 8 bases from J, with 13 bases in between. The CDR3 sequence is 14 residues long. Second-dose intervals near 4 or 12 weeks were combined. Sequencing was performed on peripheral blood, taken 28 days after the second AZD1222 dose. The J gene is TRBJ1-2, the V gene TRBV4-2, with D possibly being TRBD1 (5 bases). This receptor was identified in an adult who received the AZD1222 COVID-19 vaccine. CDR3 sequence (DNA): TGTGCCAGCAGCCAAGAGGGGCGGGAGGGGGGCTACACCTTC. Its protein is CASSQEGREGGYTF.